A single sample gave rise to the 2 T cell receptor beta chains below, sequenced in a study of CD4 and CD8 cells across lung adenocarcinoma regions. One entry per CDR3 protein results from TCRdb running MiXCR on the PCR reads. Seen here are over 15,000 distinct CDR3 sequences, around 50% observed once, and the top ten hold 34%. Sequencing was done on a sample of CD8+ T cells from the margin of a lung tumor. The receptors were sampled from a male donor with lung adenocarcinoma. The CD4 and CD8 labels of this study may be unreliable.

This clonotype showed up many times. V is TRBV12-3 or TRBV12-4 and J is TRBJ2-1; TRBD2 matches at 14 bases. The CDR3 runs 14 residues. Trimming at V came to 6 bases and at J to 8 bases, leaving 3 bases not matched to a gene. This CDR3 is CASRTSGRAHEQFF. Written as DNA, the CDR3 is TGTGCCAGCAGGACTAGCGGGAGGGCCCATGAGCAGTTCTTC.

As for this clonotype: A junction boundary mismatches the germline segment, possibly from a read error. The chain couples TRBV6-1 to TRBJ2-3, with D perhaps matching TRBD1 or TRBD2 (7 bases each). Germline loops: CDR1 MNHNS, CDR2 SASEGT. This CDR3 has 16 amino acids. CDR3 sequence reads: CACRGAGGGDGETQYF. The CDR3 nucleotides read TGTGCCTGCAGGGGGGCCGGGGGAGGGGATGGGGAGACGCAGTATTTT.